Shown below are 3 T cell receptor beta chains from a single sample sequenced in a study of beta chain features in type 1 diabetes. Study findings and constraints: Shortening that was moderate but significant affected the TCRB CDR3s of Type 1 diabetes patients in all four CD4+ subsets.

No cognate antigen is known for these TCRs. The isolated RNA, all of it, was reverse transcribed, so expressed TCRB transcripts were what got sequenced. The data were produced by immunoSEQ multiplex PCR, yet TCRdb's version contains in-frame clones alone and is incomplete. The sample has under 200,000 clones, approximately 10% seen once. Sequencing used central memory CD4+ T cells from blood. The origin of the receptors is a man aged 30 to 45 with type 1 diabetes.

A few counts support this clone. The V gene is TRBV6-1, the J gene TRBJ1-1; tentative D call: TRBD1 (6 bases). This CDR3 is built from 15 residues. The V gene lost 3 bases and the J gene lost 1 base, with 12 bases spanning the gap. Germline V gene data show CDR1 as MNHNS and CDR2 as SASEGT. The chain's CDR3 is CASSDTQGWNTEAFF. The CDR3 coding sequence is TGTGCCAGCAGTGATACACAGGGTTGGAACACTGAAGCTTTCTTT.

This chain's CDR3 is CASRGWGGNQPQHF. CDR3 nucleotide sequence: TGTGCCAGCAGGGGGTGGGGGGGCAATCAGCCCCAGCATTTT. V usage is TRBV28 and J usage is TRBJ1-5; maybe TRBD1 (5 bases). CDR1 is MDHEN and CDR2 is SYDVKM in the germline V gene. The CDR3 totals 14 residues. V was shortened by 6 bases and J by 2 bases, with 11 bases between the two germline ends.

The rearrangement uses TRBV27 and TRBJ2-1; 7 nucleotides agree with TRBD2. CDR1 MNHEY and CDR2 SMNVEV come from the germline V gene (reference sequence). Losses at the gene ends were 7 bases for V and 3 bases for J; bases not matched to a gene: 6. The CDR3 loop spans 14 amino acids. The CDR3 coding sequence is TGTGCCAGCACGAGAGCGGGGAACTACAATGAGCAGTTCTTC. Amino acids: CASTRAGNYNEQFF.